Presented here are 5 T cell receptor beta chains from one specimen sequenced in a study of monozygotic twins with inflammatory bowel disease. TCRdb reanalyzed the 5' RACE reads, giving one entry per CDR3 protein sequence and no DNA. Its listing shows over 110,000 distinct CDR3 sequences. The sequenced material came from blood. Receptors originate from a human donor with ulcerative colitis or Crohn's disease, or a healthy co-twin of an affected twin (not recorded which).

The rearrangement joins TRBV14 to TRBJ2-3; TCRdb outputs TRBD2, but without DNA this stays unchecked. The CDR3 runs 15 residues. CDR1 and CDR2 from the germline V gene are SGHDN and FVKESK. The chain's CDR3 is CASSSGLVPADTQYF.

V is TRBV30 and J is TRBJ1-5; without DNA, the TCRdb call of TRBD1 cannot be checked. CDR3 length equals 14 residues. The germline V gene has CDR1 GTSNPN and CDR2 SVGIG (reference sequence). The CDR3 protein is CAWSRGARGQPQHF.

This rearrangement joins TRBV20-1 to TRBJ2-5. The CDR3 sequence is 16 residues long. CDR1 is DFQATT and CDR2 is SNEGSKA in the germline V gene (reference sequence). This CDR3 is CSARDLEDLPQETQYF.

The chain has TRBV7-2 and TRBJ2-7. Germline CDR1 reads SGHTA; CDR2 reads FQGNSA. This CDR3 has 13 residues. This chain's CDR3 is CASSLGSHYEQYF.

The chain uses TRBV29-1 and TRBJ2-1; there is no DNA to check the TCRdb D call of TRBD1. This CDR3 is 11 amino acids long. Germline V gene lookup returns CDR1 SQVTM and CDR2 ANQGSEA. The CDR3 loop reads CIVGQGNEQFF.